The clone carrying this TCR beta chain showed up just once. Its matching antigen is unknown. The CDR3 is 13 amino acids. J was trimmed by 5 bases and V by 5 bases; bases with no gene match: 2. Germline assignment: CDR1 SGHVS and CDR2 FNYEAQ. Repertoires were generated with immunoSEQ multiplex PCR, while TCRdb's copy carries only in-frame clones and drops some. This table holds 40,000 to 45,000 clones, roughly nine tenths found once. The sample comes from a study of OX40 agonist ivuxolimab in advanced cancers. Regarding the study as a whole: Which antigen the expanded peripheral T cells recognized is unknown. Clonal expansion from baseline to week 6 occurred in both CD4+ and CD8+ T cells.

This sample comprised CD4+ or CD8+ T cells sorted from blood, obtained in a trial of the OX40 agonist ivuxolimab. This rearrangement joins TRBV7-6 to TRBJ1-1; TRBD1 agrees at 10 bases. The TCR sequence derives from an adult with an advanced solid tumor such as melanoma, head and neck, liver or kidney cancer. CDR3 sequence: CASSAGQGTEAFF. Written as DNA, the CDR3 is TGTGCCAGCAGCGCGGGACAGGGGACTGAAGCTTTCTTT.